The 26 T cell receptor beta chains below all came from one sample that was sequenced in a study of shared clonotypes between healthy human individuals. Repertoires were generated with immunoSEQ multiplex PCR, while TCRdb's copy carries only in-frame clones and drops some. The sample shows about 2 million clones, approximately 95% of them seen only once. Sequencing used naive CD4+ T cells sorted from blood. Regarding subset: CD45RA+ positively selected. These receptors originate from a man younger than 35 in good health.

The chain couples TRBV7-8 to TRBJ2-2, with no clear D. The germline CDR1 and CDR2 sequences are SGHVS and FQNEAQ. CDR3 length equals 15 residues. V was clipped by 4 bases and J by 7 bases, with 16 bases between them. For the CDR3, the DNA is TGTGCCAGCAGCTCCTACGGTGCGTGGGTCGGGGAGCTGTTTTTT. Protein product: CASSSYGAWVGELFF.

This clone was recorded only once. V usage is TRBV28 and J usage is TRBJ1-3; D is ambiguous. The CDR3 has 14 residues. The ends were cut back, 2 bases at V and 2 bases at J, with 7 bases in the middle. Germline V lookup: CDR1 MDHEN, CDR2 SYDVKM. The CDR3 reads CASSLGTPGNTIYF. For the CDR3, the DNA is TGTGCCAGCAGTTTAGGTACACCTGGAAACACCATATATTTT.

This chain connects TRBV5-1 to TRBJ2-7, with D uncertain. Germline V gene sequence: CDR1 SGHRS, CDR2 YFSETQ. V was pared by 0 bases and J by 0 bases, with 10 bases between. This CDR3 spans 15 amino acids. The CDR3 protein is CASSLAADFSYEQYF. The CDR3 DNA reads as TGCGCCAGCAGCTTGGCCGCAGATTTCTCCTACGAGCAGTACTTC.

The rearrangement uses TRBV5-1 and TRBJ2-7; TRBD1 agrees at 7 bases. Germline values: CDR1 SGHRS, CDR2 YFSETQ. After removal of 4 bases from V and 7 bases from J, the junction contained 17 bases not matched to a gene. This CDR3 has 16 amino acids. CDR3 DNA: TGCGCCAGCAGCCAAGACAGGGCCACCCGTCTAGGGGAGCAGTACTTC. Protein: CASSQDRATRLGEQYF.

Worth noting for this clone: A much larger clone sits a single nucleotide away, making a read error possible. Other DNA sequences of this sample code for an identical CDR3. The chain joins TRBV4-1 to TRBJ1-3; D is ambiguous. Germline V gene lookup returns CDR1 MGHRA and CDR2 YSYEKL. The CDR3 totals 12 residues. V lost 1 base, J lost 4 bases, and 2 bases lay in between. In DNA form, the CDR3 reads TGCGCCAGCAGCCAAGCGGGAAACACCATATATTTT. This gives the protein CASSQAGNTIYF.

The CDR3 sequence is CASSGTGGGNQPQHF. CDR3 nucleotides: TGTGCCAGCAGTGGGACAGGGGGCGGCAATCAGCCCCAGCATTTT. The chain carries TRBV6-6 and TRBJ1-5; 12 bases align to TRBD1. CDR3 length equals 15 residues. CDR1 is MNHNY, CDR2 SVGAGI, per germline (reference sequence). Unmatched junction bases numbered 1, after V lost 5 bases and J lost 2 bases.

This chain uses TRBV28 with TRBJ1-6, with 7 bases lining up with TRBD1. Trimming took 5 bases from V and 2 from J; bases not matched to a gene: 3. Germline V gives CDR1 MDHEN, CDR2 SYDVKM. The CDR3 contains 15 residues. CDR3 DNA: TGTGCCAGCAGTACGACAGGGCCCTATAATTCACCCCTCCACTTT. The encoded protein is CASSTTGPYNSPLHF. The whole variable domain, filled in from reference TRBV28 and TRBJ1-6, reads DVKVTQSSRYLVKRTGEKVFLECVQDMDHENMFWYRQDPGLGLRLIYFSYDVKMKEKGDIPEGYSVSREKKERFSLILESASTNQTSMYLCASSTTGPYNSPLHFGNGTRLTVT.

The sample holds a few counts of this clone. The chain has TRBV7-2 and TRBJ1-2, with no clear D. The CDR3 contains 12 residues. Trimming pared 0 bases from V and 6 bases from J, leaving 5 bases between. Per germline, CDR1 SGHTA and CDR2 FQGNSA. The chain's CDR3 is CASSLALDGYTF. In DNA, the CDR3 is TGTGCCAGCAGCTTAGCGCTCGATGGCTACACCTTC.

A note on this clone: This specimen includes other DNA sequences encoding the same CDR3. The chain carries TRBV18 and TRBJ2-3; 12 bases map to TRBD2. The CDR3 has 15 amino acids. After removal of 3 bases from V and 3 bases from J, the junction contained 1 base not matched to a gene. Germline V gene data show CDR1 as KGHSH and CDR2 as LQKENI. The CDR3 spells CASSPTSGRTDTQYF. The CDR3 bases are TGTGCCAGCTCACCGACTAGCGGGAGAACAGATACGCAGTATTTT.

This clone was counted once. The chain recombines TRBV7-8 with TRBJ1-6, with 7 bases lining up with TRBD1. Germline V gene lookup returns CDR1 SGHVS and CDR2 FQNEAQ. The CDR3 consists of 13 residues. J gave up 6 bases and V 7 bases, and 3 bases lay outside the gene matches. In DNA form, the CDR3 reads TGTGCCAGCACTCGACAGGGTAATTCACCCCTCCACTTT. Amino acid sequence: CASTRQGNSPLHF.

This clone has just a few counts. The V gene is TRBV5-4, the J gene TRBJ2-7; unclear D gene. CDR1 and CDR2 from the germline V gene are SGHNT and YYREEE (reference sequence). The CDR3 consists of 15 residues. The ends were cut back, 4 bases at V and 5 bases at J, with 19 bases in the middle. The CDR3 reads CASSAAPSELHEQYF. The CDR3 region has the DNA TGTGCCAGCAGCGCCGCCCCCTCCGAGCTACACGAGCAGTACTTC.

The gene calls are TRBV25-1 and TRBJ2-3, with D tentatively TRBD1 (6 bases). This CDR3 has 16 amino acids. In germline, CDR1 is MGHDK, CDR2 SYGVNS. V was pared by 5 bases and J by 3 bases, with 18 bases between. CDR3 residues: CASSSRARGGTDTQYF. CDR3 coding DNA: TGTGCCAGCAGTTCTCGGGCCCGAGGGGGTACAGATACGCAGTATTTT.

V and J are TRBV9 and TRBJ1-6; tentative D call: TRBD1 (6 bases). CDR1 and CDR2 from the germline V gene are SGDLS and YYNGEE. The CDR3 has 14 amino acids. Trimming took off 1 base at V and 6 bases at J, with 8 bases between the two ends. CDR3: CASSVSDSNSPLHF. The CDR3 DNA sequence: TGTGCCAGCAGCGTATCGGACAGTAATTCACCCCTCCACTTT.

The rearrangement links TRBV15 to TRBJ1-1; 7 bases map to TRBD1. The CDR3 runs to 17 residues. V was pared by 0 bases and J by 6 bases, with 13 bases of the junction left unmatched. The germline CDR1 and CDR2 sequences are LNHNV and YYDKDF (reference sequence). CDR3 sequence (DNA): TGTGCCACCAGCAGAGATATCGTGGAACAGGGGAAAGCTGAAGCTTTCTTT. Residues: CATSRDIVEQGKAEAFF.

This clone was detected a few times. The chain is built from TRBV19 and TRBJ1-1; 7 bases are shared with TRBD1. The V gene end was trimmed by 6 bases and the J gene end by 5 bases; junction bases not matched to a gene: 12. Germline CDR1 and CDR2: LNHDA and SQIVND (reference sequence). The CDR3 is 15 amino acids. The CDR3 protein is CASRPGGQRYTEAFF. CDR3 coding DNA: TGTGCCAGTAGACCAGGGGGACAGAGGTATACTGAAGCTTTCTTT.

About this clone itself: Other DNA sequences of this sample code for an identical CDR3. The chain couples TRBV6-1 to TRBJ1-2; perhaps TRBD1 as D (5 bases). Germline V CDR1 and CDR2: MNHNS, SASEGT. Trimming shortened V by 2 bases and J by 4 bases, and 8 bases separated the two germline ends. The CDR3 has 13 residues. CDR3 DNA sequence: TGTGCCAGCAGTGAACGGGGCGGCTATGGCTACACCTTC. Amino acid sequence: CASSERGGYGYTF.

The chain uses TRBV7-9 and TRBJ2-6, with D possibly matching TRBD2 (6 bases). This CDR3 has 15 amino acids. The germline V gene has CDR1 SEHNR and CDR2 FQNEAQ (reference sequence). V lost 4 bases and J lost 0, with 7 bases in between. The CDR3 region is CASSSGVSGANVLTF. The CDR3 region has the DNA TGTGCCAGCAGCTCGGGAGTCTCTGGGGCCAACGTCCTGACTTTC.

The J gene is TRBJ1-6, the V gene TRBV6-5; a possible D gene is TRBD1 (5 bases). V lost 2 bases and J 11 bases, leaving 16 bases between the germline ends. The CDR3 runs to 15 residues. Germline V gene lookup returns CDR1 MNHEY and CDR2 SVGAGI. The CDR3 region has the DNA TGTGCCAGCAGTTACGGGGGGAAGGAGGGCGCACCCCTCCACTTT. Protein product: CASSYGGKEGAPLHF.

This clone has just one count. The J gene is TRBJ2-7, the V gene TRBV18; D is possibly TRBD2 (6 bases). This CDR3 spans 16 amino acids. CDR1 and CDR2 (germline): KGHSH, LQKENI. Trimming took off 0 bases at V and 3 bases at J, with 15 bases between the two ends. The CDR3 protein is CASSPPPSGPLYEQYF. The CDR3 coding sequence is TGTGCCAGCTCACCACCGCCCAGCGGGCCACTCTACGAGCAGTACTTC.

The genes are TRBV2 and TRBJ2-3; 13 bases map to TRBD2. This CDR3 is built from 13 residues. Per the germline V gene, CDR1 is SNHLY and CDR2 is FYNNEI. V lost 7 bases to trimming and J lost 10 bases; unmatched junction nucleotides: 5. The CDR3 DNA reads TGTGCCAGCAATGGACTAGCGGGGGATGCGCAGTATTTT. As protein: CASNGLAGDAQYF.

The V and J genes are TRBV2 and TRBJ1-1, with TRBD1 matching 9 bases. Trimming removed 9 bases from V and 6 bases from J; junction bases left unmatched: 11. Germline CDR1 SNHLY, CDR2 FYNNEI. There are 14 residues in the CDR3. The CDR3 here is CASGTGRIRAEAFF. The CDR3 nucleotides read TGTGCCAGTGGGACAGGGAGGATCAGGGCTGAAGCTTTCTTT.

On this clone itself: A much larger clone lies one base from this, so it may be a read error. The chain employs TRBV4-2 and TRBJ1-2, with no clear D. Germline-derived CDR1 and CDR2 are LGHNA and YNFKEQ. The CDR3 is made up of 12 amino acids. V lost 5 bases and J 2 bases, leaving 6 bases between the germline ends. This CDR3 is CASSTYNYGYTF. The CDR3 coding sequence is TGTGCCAGCAGCACTTACAACTATGGCTACACCTTC.

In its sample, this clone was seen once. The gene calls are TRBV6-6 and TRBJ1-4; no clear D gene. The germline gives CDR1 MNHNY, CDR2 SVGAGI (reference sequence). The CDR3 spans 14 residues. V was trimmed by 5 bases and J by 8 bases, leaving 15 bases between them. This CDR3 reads CASSIPPMDEKLFF. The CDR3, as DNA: TGTGCCAGCAGTATACCTCCAATGGACGAAAAACTGTTTTTT.

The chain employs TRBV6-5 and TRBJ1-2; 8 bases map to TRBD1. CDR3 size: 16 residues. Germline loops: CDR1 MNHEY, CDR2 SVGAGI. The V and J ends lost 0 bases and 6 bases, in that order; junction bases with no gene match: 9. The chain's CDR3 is CASSYSTGDNRNGYTF. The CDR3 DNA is TGTGCCAGCAGTTACTCGACAGGGGATAATCGAAATGGCTACACCTTC.

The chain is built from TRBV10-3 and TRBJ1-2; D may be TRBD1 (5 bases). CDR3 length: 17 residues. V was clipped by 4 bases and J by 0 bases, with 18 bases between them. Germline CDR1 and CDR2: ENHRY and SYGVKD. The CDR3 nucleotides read TGTGCCATCAGTGTCCCGGGACGGACCGGGCCTAACTATGGCTACACCTTC. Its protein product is CAISVPGRTGPNYGYTF.

CDR3 sequence: CASSLVVGADTEAFF. The CDR3 DNA sequence: TGTGCCAGCAGCTTAGTTGTGGGCGCGGACACTGAAGCTTTCTTT. V is TRBV7-2 and J is TRBJ1-1; no clear D. Germline V gives CDR1 SGHTA, CDR2 FQGNSA. The CDR3 is 15 residues long. The V gene lost 1 base and the J gene lost 3 bases, with 12 bases spanning the gap.